The entry below describes one T cell receptor beta chain. Its antigen has not been determined. The sample holds no much larger clone one base away, and base qualities are not on file. In the prospective study, participants were roughly 18 to 100 years old, resided in about two dozen geographic areas of the United States, and were enrolled through a virtual design. Cohort assignment in the prospective study relied on participant-reported clinical history from a screening survey and a study questionnaire. Exposed participants had been in contact, within 2 weeks of entering the study, with a person who had a PCR-confirmed or clinician-diagnosed case of COVID-19. In the prospective study, mobile phlebotomists collected whole blood, serum and a nasopharyngeal or oropharyngeal swab from each participant. Participants in the prospective study had the option to provide additional blood draws and questionnaires over a roughly 2-month period. Before DNA extraction, prospective study blood samples were shipped either frozen or at room temperature.

This sample was taken from a study of blood T cell repertoires in COVID-19 (dated by TCRdb to the early 2020s). Regarding the study in general: Collaborator samples came from the United States, Italy and Spain and covered acute and convalescent phases of COVID-19. The repertoires were released in a freely available public database meant as a resource for research on the immune response to SARS-CoV-2. Nearly every sample came with metadata listing a de-identified subject ID, COVID-19 status, age in years and sex. The dataset comprised deeply sampled blood TCRbeta repertoires from subjects exposed to, actively infected with, or recovered from COVID-19. Samples were obtained from the ongoing ImmuneRACE study (first 160 participants) and from over a thousand subjects provided by 6 global collaborators. Where available, HLA class I and class II types were obtained from metadata supplied by the sample provider rather than from assay-based typing. The material from the prospective study consisted of cDNA or gDNA derived from T cells, B-cell-depleted T cells, or PBMCs. The research as a whole found: The amount of clinical and demographic metadata varied by source and participant and was provided uncurated.

TCRbeta CDR3 regions were amplified from genomic DNA using the immunoSEQ Assay, a bias-controlled multiplex PCR. The authors processed their data as follows. Within the assay, amplification of reference gene primers was used to estimate how many nucleated cells each sample contained. To quantify the absolute abundance of each unique TCRbeta CDR3 rearrangement, sequence reads were collapsed and filtered. For each sample, productive Simpson clonality was calculated by taking the square root of Simpson's diversity index across productive rearrangements. Entries here come from immuneACCESS through TCRdb and include only in-frame sequences with V and J called. Some clones fail to appear in such tables; in the studies checked, an unresolved V gene covers under half of the shortfall, and the cause of the remainder is unknown. The V and J calls and clone size are taken from that table; D and trimming were inferred from the DNA. In all, the sample holds about 280,000 clones, and less than 95% of those were seen once. Less than 3.5% of the sample lies in the top ten.

There are 14 amino acids in the CDR3, from cysteine to phenylalanine inclusive. CDR3 DNA only is kept here, 42 bases in frame from base 1. The germline V gene specifies SQVTM as CDR1 and ANQGSEA as CDR2. Trimming leaves V shorter by 4 bases and J shorter by 5 bases, with the junction holding 8 bases beyond the gene matches. The sequence derives from a man aged 40-49 years who had been exposed to COVID-19. Sequencing used PBMCs or T cells enriched from blood (not recorded which). The chain is made from TRBV29-1 and TRBJ2-5; the central 9 bases match TRBD2. The CDR3: CSVVIAGVWETQYF. The DNA reads as follows: TGCAGCGTTGTAATAGCGGGAGTGTGGGAGACCCAGTACTTC. Here the CDR3 is joined to the reference TRBV29-1 and TRBJ2-5 genes, and the full variable domain is: SAVISQKPSRDICQRGTSLTIQCQVDSQVTMMFWYRQQPGQSLTLIATANQGSEATYESGFVIDKFPISRPNLTFSTLTVSNMSPEDSSIYLCSVVIAGVWETQYFGPGTRLLVL.